This is a list of T cell receptor beta chains from one sample in a study of monozygotic twins with inflammatory bowel disease. TCRdb reprocessed the 5' RACE reads; each CDR3 protein has one entry and no DNA is given. The sample table sets out 150,000 to 200,000 distinct CDR3 sequences. Sequencing was done on a sample of blood. All receptors come from a human donor with ulcerative colitis or Crohn's disease, or a healthy co-twin of an affected twin (not recorded which). CDR3s include the opening cysteine and the closing phenylalanine or tryptophan.

V gene,J gene,CDR3 protein
TRBV12-3/TRBV12-4,TRBJ1-2,CASSPSDRGNYGYTF
TRBV10-3,TRBJ2-1,CAISEASVGYNEQFF
TRBV6-5,TRBJ1-1,CASSYSARTRLNTEAFF
TRBV30,TRBJ2-2,CAWNLAGELFF
TRBV20-1,TRBJ2-5,CSAGTSGRSRQETQYF
TRBV11-2,TRBJ1-4,CASSQGTGRTNEKLFF
TRBV15,TRBJ2-2,CATSREVAGSNTGELFF
TRBV2,TRBJ1-4,CASSGRQGYEKLFF
TRBV5-1,TRBJ2-7,CASSLASQSYEQYF
TRBV4-2,TRBJ2-1,CASSQRGPGTGQKYNEQFF
TRBV11-2,TRBJ2-3,CASSLDGYRTSLQHF
TRBV20-1,TRBJ2-6,CSAAGTGVSGANVLTF
TRBV5-4,TRBJ1-2,CASSLAGRGLGYTF
TRBV12-3/TRBV12-4,TRBJ1-2,CASRTGPLGGYTF
TRBV20-1,TRBJ1-2,CSARRGQGDYGYTF
TRBV11-1,TRBJ2-1,CASSQWSGHWDNEQFF
TRBV25-1,TRBJ2-1,CASRRKGTYNEQFF
TRBV5-4,TRBJ2-7,CASSLKAGYEQYF
TRBV28,TRBJ1-5,CASSSLPGTGGSNQPQHF
TRBV6-1,TRBJ1-2,CASRPSGKVPNYGYTF
TRBV5-4,TRBJ2-7,CASSPRDSTYEQYF
TRBV30,TRBJ1-2,CAWRQAYYGYTF
TRBV20-1,TRBJ1-1,CSARLTGRGATEAFF
TRBV27,TRBJ2-1,CASSSPSGSSYNEQFF
TRBV7-9,TRBJ2-7,CASSPSTGLEQYF
TRBV7-9,TRBJ2-2,CASSPGGGNTGELFF
TRBV5-4,TRBJ2-2,CASSYSLGLARTGELFF
TRBV3-1,TRBJ2-7,CASRGTGTYEQYF
TRBV5-1,TRBJ2-6,CASSLSGTGGSGANVLTF
TRBV6-1,TRBJ1-6,CASSGGSWRSNSPLHF
TRBV6-6,TRBJ2-5,CASTPIPGETQYF
TRBV5-8,TRBJ1-2,CASSFSGRMIYGYTF
TRBV7-2,TRBJ1-5,CASSLIPQDLSNQPQHF
TRBV7-2,TRBJ2-7,CASSLRAGRGYEHYF
TRBV7-9,TRBJ2-7,CASSLRTDYYEQYF
TRBV7-2,TRBJ1-5,CASSLAAQGTDQPQHF
TRBV28,TRBJ2-5,CASSLPRLAGEPYQETQYF
TRBV20-1,TRBJ2-2,CSARGSGPDTGELFF
TRBV10-3,TRBJ2-5,CAISSGTSEETQYF
TRBV19,TRBJ2-1,CASTRGSGNEQFF
TRBV18,TRBJ1-1,CASSGQNTEAFF
TRBV7-2,TRBJ2-3,CASSLEAGLTVGQYF
TRBV7-9,TRBJ2-7,CAISAGGGLAAYEQYF
TRBV5-6,TRBJ2-7,CASSRDRYEQYF
TRBV27,TRBJ1-2,CASSPTSGTVDYGYTF
TRBV5-1,TRBJ2-7,CASSLAGGANYEQYF
TRBV20-1,TRBJ1-6,CSARVRDTSLNSPLHF
TRBV5-6,TRBJ1-5,CASSRDRVQPQHF
TRBV7-2,TRBJ2-1,CASSLGGGRNNEQFF
TRBV7-2,TRBJ2-7,CASSLGPPSGTTYEQYF
TRBV5-1,TRBJ2-2,CASSSTRSGELFF
TRBV24-1,TRBJ2-1,CATSDNRLAWDNEQFF